A single sample gave rise to the 32 T cell receptor beta chains below, sequenced in a study of T cells in Graves' hyperthyroidism and ophthalmopathy. Using RNA transcripts as the source, TCR beta CDR3 regions were amplified. First-round RT-PCR of the TCR CDR3 relied on the HTBI primer set. TCRdb itself ran the multiplex PCR reads through MiXCR, one entry per CDR3 protein. The table includes hundreds of thousands of distinct CDR3 sequences, approximately 15% detected once. Sequencing used blood. The receptors here all came from a woman aged 18-35 years with Graves' hyperthyroidism.

This clonotype was counted between two and nine times. The genes are TRBV5-1 and TRBJ1-2, with D perhaps TRBD1 (5 bases). CDR3 size: 14 residues. The ends were cut back, 4 bases at V and 8 bases at J, with 18 bases in the middle. Germline V gene lookup returns CDR1 SGHRS and CDR2 YFSETQ. As DNA, the CDR3 is TGCGCCAGCAGCCAGGGACTCCGGGGCTACGGCTACACCTTC. Translated: CASSQGLRGYGYTF.

In its sample, this clonotype was seen many times. The genes are TRBV27 and TRBJ2-7; D remains unclear. The V gene's germline CDR1 is MNHEY and CDR2 SMNVEV (reference sequence). Trimming left V 5 bases short and J 1 base short, with 12 bases between. There are 14 residues in the CDR3. The CDR3 spells CASSRNGHSYEQYF. CDR3 nucleotide sequence: TGTGCCAGCAGTAGGAATGGGCATTCCTACGAGCAGTACTTC.

Remarks on this clonotype: The missing conserved phenylalanine or tryptophan at the end of this CDR3 makes a read error likely. This chain joins TRBV20-1 and TRBJ2-3; TRBD2 matches 8 bases. From germline, CDR1 is DFQATT and CDR2 SNEGSKA (reference sequence). V shed 3 bases and J 0 bases; nucleotides not matched to a gene: 8. The CDR3 has 16 amino acids. The CDR3 DNA sequence: TGCAGTGCTAGTCTTACTAGCGGAACTAGCACAGATACGCAGTATGTT. This sequence encodes CSASLTSGTSTDTQYV.

This clonotype was observed a few times. The genes are TRBV5-1 and TRBJ2-7; 7 bases match TRBD2. Germline trimming cut 0 bases from V and 5 bases from J; bases unmatched to any gene: 8. The germline V gene encodes CDR1 SGHRS and CDR2 YFSETQ. The CDR3 extends over 15 amino acids. The CDR3 spells CASSLGREQVDEQYF. The CDR3, as DNA: TGCGCCAGCAGCTTGGGGCGGGAGCAGGTCGACGAGCAGTACTTC. The full variable domain, completed using reference TRBV5-1 and TRBJ2-7, is KAGVTQTPRYLIKTRGQQVTLSCSPISGHRSVSWYQQTPGQGLQFLFEYFSETQRNKGNFPGRFSGRQFSNSRSEMNVSTLELGDSALYLCASSLGREQVDEQYFGPGTRLTVT.

The gene calls are TRBV28 and TRBJ1-2; TRBD1 might be the D (6 bases). The CDR3 is 15 residues long. Germline-derived CDR1 and CDR2 are MDHEN and SYDVKM. V was clipped by 4 bases and J by 0 bases, with 12 bases between them. CDR3 amino acids: CASSSGQRTNYGYTF. For the CDR3, the DNA is TGTGCCAGCAGTTCCGGACAGCGAACTAACTATGGCTACACCTTC.

In DNA, the CDR3 is TGCAGTGCTAAACCGGACAGGGGGCACCAAGAGACCCAGTACTTC. Amino acid sequence: CSAKPDRGHQETQYF. V and J are TRBV20-1 and TRBJ2-5; TRBD1 matches at 11 bases. V dropped 4 bases and J dropped 0; count of bases not matched to a gene: 4. The CDR3 has 15 amino acids. Germline lookup yields CDR1 DFQATT and CDR2 SNEGSKA (reference sequence).

This clonotype was observed many times. J is TRBJ2-3 and V is TRBV2; D is unclear. The CDR3 covers 14 residues. Trimming pared 6 bases from V and 2 bases from J, leaving 12 bases between. Germline V gene sequence: CDR1 SNHLY, CDR2 FYNNEI. The CDR3 is CASSRERLTDTQYF. The DNA for the CDR3 is TGTGCCAGCAGCCGAGAACGGCTCACAGATACGCAGTATTTT. Together with reference TRBV2 and TRBJ2-3, the CDR3 gives the full variable domain: EPEVTQTPSHQVTQMGQEVILRCVPISNHLYFYWYRQILGQKVEFLVSFYNNEISEKSEIFDDQFSVERPDGSNFTLKIRSTKLEDSAMYFCASSRERLTDTQYFGPGTRLTVL.

This clonotype was found a few times. This chain joins TRBV27 and TRBJ2-1; 10 bases line up with TRBD2. The CDR3 contains 16 residues. Germline V CDR1 and CDR2: MNHEY, SMNVEV (reference sequence). Trimming at V came to 8 bases and at J to 4 bases, leaving 11 bases not matched to a gene. In nucleotides, the CDR3 is TGTGCCAGCGCGAACGTACTAGCGGGACATTACAATGAGCAGTTCTTC. It is translated as CASANVLAGHYNEQFF.

This rearrangement joins TRBV6-1 to TRBJ1-5, with unresolved D. The germline V gene encodes CDR1 MNHNS and CDR2 SASEGT. The CDR3 totals 14 residues. Between the trimmed V and J ends, which lost 3 bases and 1 base, there was a span of 7 bases. The CDR3 here is CASSERRSNQPQHF. As DNA, the CDR3 is TGTGCCAGCAGTGAGAGGAGGAGCAATCAGCCCCAGCATTTT.

This clonotype has a count of ten or more. The V gene is TRBV5-1, the J gene TRBJ2-7; 14 bases line up with TRBD2. The V and J ends lost 4 bases and 3 bases, in that order; junction bases with no gene match: 3. This CDR3 contains 15 residues. Germline V gene sequence: CDR1 SGHRS, CDR2 YFSETQ. Written as DNA, the CDR3 is TGCGCCAGCAGCACCGGGACTAGCGGGAGCTACGAGCAGTACTTC. Protein sequence: CASSTGTSGSYEQYF.

This chain uses TRBV19 with TRBJ1-3; D is unresolved. Germline CDR1 and CDR2: LNHDA and SQIVND (reference sequence). There are 13 residues in the CDR3. V was cut by 3 bases and J by 5 bases, with 8 bases left in between. The CDR3 loop reads CASSIVPRNTIYF. The CDR3 nucleotides read TGTGCCAGTAGTATTGTTCCTCGAAACACCATATATTTT. The full variable domain, rest sourced from reference TRBV19 and TRBJ1-3, is DGGITQSPKYLFRKEGQNVTLSCEQNLNHDAMYWYRQDPGQGLRLIYYSQIVNDFQKGDIAEGYSVSREKKESFPLTVTSAQKNPTAFYLCASSIVPRNTIYFGEGSWLTVV.

This clonotype was recorded many times. The chain links TRBV12-3 or TRBV12-4 to TRBJ1-5; the D is unclear. The germline V and J ends were trimmed by 3 bases and 7 bases, with 10 bases remaining between them. The CDR3 covers 13 residues. CDR3 bases: TGTGCCAGCAGTTTTCGAGAGCGACAGCCCCAGCATTTT. Translating it yields CASSFRERQPQHF.

In its sample, this clonotype was seen many times. V usage is TRBV6-1 and J usage is TRBJ2-3; D is perhaps TRBD1 or TRBD2 (6 bases each). This CDR3 region has 17 residues. Germline V gives CDR1 MNHNS, CDR2 SASEGT. V was trimmed by 5 bases and J by 2 bases, leaving 20 bases between them. The chain's CDR3 is CASSPHRSGGPTDTQYF. CDR3 bases: TGTGCCAGCAGTCCCCACCGTAGTGGGGGGCCCACAGATACGCAGTATTTT.

There are many counts of this clonotype. The CDR3 is CASSARVETQYF. The CDR3 nucleotides read TGTGCCAGCAGCGCTAGGGTAGAGACCCAGTACTTC. The rearrangement uses TRBV7-2 and TRBJ2-5; no firm D call. Between the trimmed V and J ends, which lost 5 bases and 4 bases, there was a span of 8 bases. This CDR3 spans 12 amino acids. The V gene's germline CDR1 is SGHTA and CDR2 FQGNSA.

The gene calls are TRBV10-1 and TRBJ2-2; D is undetermined. The CDR3 contains 11 residues. The V end was cut by 5 bases, the J end by 7 bases, with 5 bases between. Germline assignment: CDR1 WNHNN and CDR2 SYGVQD (reference sequence). CDR3 DNA sequence: TGCGCCAGCAGTACCGTCGGGGAGCTGTTTTTT. Translated, it gives CASSTVGELFF.

The chain links TRBV4-1 to TRBJ1-3; 7 positions match TRBD1. Trimming cost V 4 bases and J 2 bases; bases outside gene matches: 8. From germline, CDR1 is MGHRA and CDR2 YSYEKL. The CDR3 is 16 amino acids. CDR3 sequence: CASSPRAGTAGNTIYF. CDR3 nucleotides: TGCGCCAGCAGCCCCCGGGCCGGGACAGCTGGAAACACCATATATTTT.

The chain has TRBV7-3 and TRBJ2-1, with 7 positions matching TRBD2. Germline V lookup: CDR1 SGHTA, CDR2 FQGTGA. The CDR3 is made up of 13 amino acids. V gave up 5 bases and J gave up 4 bases; unmatched junction bases: 2. The CDR3 region is CASSRGVYNEQFF. CDR3 sequence (DNA): TGTGCCAGCAGCCGGGGGGTATACAATGAGCAGTTCTTC.

This clonotype has a handful of counts. V and J are TRBV20-1 and TRBJ2-1; D remains unclear. Per the germline V gene, CDR1 is DFQATT and CDR2 is SNEGSKA (reference sequence). The V and J ends lost 3 bases and 1 base respectively, with 7 bases between them. The CDR3 loop spans 13 amino acids. The CDR3 loop reads CSASNISYNEQFF. The CDR3 nucleotides read TGCAGTGCTAGTAACATTTCCTACAATGAGCAGTTCTTC.

This clonotype appeared a few times. The V gene is TRBV6-5, the J gene TRBJ1-4; D is unresolved. The CDR3 totals 16 residues. CDR1 and CDR2 from the germline V gene are MNHEY and SVGAGI. Trimming removed 2 bases from V and 3 bases from J, with 13 bases in between. The CDR3 sequence is CASSYSPQGSNEKLFF. CDR3 in DNA: TGTGCCAGCAGTTACAGCCCACAAGGGTCTAATGAAAAACTGTTTTTT.

Many counts were recorded for this clonotype. V is TRBV20-1 and J is TRBJ1-2, with 7 bases matching TRBD1. The junction had 7 bases not matched to a gene; V was cut back by 5 bases and J by 7 bases. The CDR3 has 12 residues. CDR1 is DFQATT and CDR2 is SNEGSKA in the germline V gene (reference sequence). CDR3 nucleotide sequence: TGCAGTGCTCCTGACAGGGAGGGTGGCTACACCTTC. The encoded protein is CSAPDREGGYTF.

At least ten counts were recorded for this clonotype. The chain has TRBV10-3 and TRBJ1-1, with TRBD1 matching 9 bases. Germline V CDR1 and CDR2: ENHRY, SYGVKD. The CDR3 is made up of 17 amino acids. V was clipped by 4 bases and J by 0 bases; unmatched bases: 9. CDR3 residues: CAISALTGGAMNTEAFF. CDR3 coding DNA: TGTGCCATCAGTGCCTTGACAGGGGGAGCCATGAACACTGAAGCTTTCTTT.

This clonotype was observed a handful of times. CDR3 in DNA: TGTGCCAGCAGCTCGAATACGGGACTAGCCATCGGGGAGCTGTTTTTT. This encodes CASSSNTGLAIGELFF. This chain uses TRBV13 with TRBJ2-2; 9 bases align to TRBD2. CDR1 and CDR2 from the germline V gene are PRHDT and FYEKMQ (reference sequence). The junction had 10 bases not matched to a gene; V was cut back by 4 bases and J by 7 bases. The CDR3 consists of 16 residues.

In its sample, this clonotype was seen many times. This sequence joins TRBV7-2 and TRBJ2-3, with a possible D match to TRBD1 (6 bases). Germline-derived CDR1 and CDR2 are SGHTA and FQGNSA. The CDR3 length is 14 residues. Trimming removed 5 bases from V and 6 bases from J, with 15 bases in between. CDR3 DNA sequence: TGTGCCAGCAGCCCCTCGGCAGGGGAGGATACGCAGTATTTT. It yields the protein CASSPSAGEDTQYF.

J is TRBJ2-2 and V is TRBV4-3, with D tentatively TRBD1 (6 bases). The CDR3 loop spans 12 amino acids. Trimming took 6 bases from V and 10 from J, leaving 12 bases between them. Germline V lookup: CDR1 LGHNA, CDR2 YSLEER. The CDR3 is CASSALGAELFF. In nucleotides, the CDR3 is TGCGCCAGCAGTGCACTGGGGGCGGAGCTGTTTTTT.

Written as DNA, the CDR3 is TGTGCTAGTGGTTTGACAGGCTACGAGCAGTACTTC. As protein: CASGLTGYEQYF. The chain employs TRBV12-5 and TRBJ2-7, with D maybe TRBD1 (5 bases). Trimming left V 2 bases short and J 3 bases short, with 5 bases between. The V gene's germline CDR1 is LGHNT and CDR2 FRNRAP. The CDR3 extends over 12 amino acids. The full variable domain, completed using reference TRBV12-5 and TRBJ2-7, is DARVTQTPRHKVTEMGQEVTMRCQPILGHNTVFWYRQTMMQGLELLAYFRNRAPLDDSGMPKDRFSAEMPDATLATLKIQPSEPRDSAVYFCASGLTGYEQYFGPGTRLTVT.

This clonotype has a handful of counts. The chain employs TRBV20-1 and TRBJ1-2; D might be TRBD1 (5 bases). Per germline, CDR1 DFQATT and CDR2 SNEGSKA (reference sequence). V dropped 2 bases and J dropped 5 bases, with 9 bases sitting between them. The CDR3 covers 12 residues. The chain's CDR3 is CSARPGPYGYTF. The CDR3 coding sequence is TGCAGTGCTAGACCAGGGCCTTATGGCTACACCTTC.

This clonotype was counted only a few times. This chain links TRBV5-1 with TRBJ2-1; D gene unclear. V lost 2 bases to trimming and J lost 9 bases, with 9 bases between them. Germline CDR1 reads SGHRS; CDR2 reads YFSETQ. The CDR3 covers 12 residues. The CDR3 bases are TGCGCCAGCAGCTTATATTACGGTGAGCAGTTCTTC. Protein sequence: CASSLYYGEQFF.

This clonotype came up many times. The chain combines TRBV12-3 or TRBV12-4 with TRBJ1-1; no definite D call. CDR3 length equals 11 residues. Trimming took 0 bases from V and 7 from J, leaving 3 bases between them. CDR3 DNA sequence: TGTGCCAGCAGTTTAGCGCGTGAAGCTTTCTTT. It specifies CASSLAREAFF.

The chain couples TRBV20-1 to TRBJ2-7, with 8 nucleotides matching TRBD1. Germline CDR1 and CDR2: DFQATT and SNEGSKA (reference sequence). The CDR3 is 14 amino acids. The ends lost 6 bases at V and 5 bases at J; junction bases unmatched: 12. This chain's CDR3 is CSADRGTKVNEQYF. CDR3 DNA: TGCAGTGCAGACAGGGGTACTAAGGTGAACGAGCAGTACTTC.

The sample holds many counts of this clonotype. The rearrangement uses TRBV7-6 and TRBJ2-7; D is tentatively TRBD1 or TRBD2 (5 bases each). CDR1 and CDR2 from the germline V gene are SGHVS and FNYEAQ. The CDR3 extends over 14 amino acids. V lost 5 bases and J lost 0, with 11 bases in between. In DNA form, the CDR3 reads TGTGCCAGCAGCGTCACCGGGACCTCCTACGAGCAGTACTTC. Protein sequence: CASSVTGTSYEQYF.

The table lists this clonotype with a few counts. The rearrangement links TRBV7-8 to TRBJ1-1, with D possibly matching TRBD1 (5 bases). The CDR3 is 14 residues long. In germline, CDR1 is SGHVS, CDR2 FQNEAQ. V was trimmed by 1 base and J by 4 bases, leaving 10 bases between them. This chain's CDR3 is CASSLGAGPTEAFF. As DNA, the CDR3 is TGTGCCAGCAGCTTAGGAGCAGGGCCCACTGAAGCTTTCTTT.

This clonotype was observed at least ten times. For the CDR3, the DNA is TGTGCCAGCTCACCACCGATACAAGCTGACTACACCTTC. Protein sequence: CASSPPIQADYTF. V is TRBV18 and J is TRBJ1-2, with D hard to call. The CDR3 covers 13 residues. Germline V gene data show CDR1 as KGHSH and CDR2 as LQKENI. Deletions cut 0 bases from V and 10 bases from J, with 12 bases between.